The 4 T cell receptor beta chains listed next were all sequenced from one sample in a study of T cell changes during pregnancy in multiple sclerosis. TCRdb's table, derived via immunoSEQ multiplex PCR, lists solely in-frame clones and lacks some. Here the sample spans about 110,000 clones, 80% to 95% being singletons. Sequenced here: peripheral blood, sampled after pregnancy. The origin of the receptors is a female donor with multiple sclerosis, enrolled in a pregnancy study.

The CDR3: CASSVLSKGRNYGYTF. The CDR3 nucleotides are TGTGCCAGCAGTGTCCTTTCGAAGGGGAGGAACTATGGCTACACCTTC. The chain uses TRBV2 and TRBJ1-2, with D perhaps TRBD1 (5 bases). Germline lookup yields CDR1 SNHLY and CDR2 FYNNEI. Trimming pared 4 bases from V and 2 bases from J, leaving 17 bases between. The CDR3 runs to 16 residues.

The V call is TRBV19, the J call TRBJ2-2, with 14 bases aligning to TRBD2. V shed 8 bases, J shed 6 bases, and the junction held 8 bases outside the gene matches. This CDR3 region has 16 residues. Germline V gene sequence: CDR1 LNHDA, CDR2 SQIVND (reference sequence). CDR3 bases: TGTGCCAGTGACTCCGGGACTAGCGGGAGATCCGGGGAGCTGTTTTTT. Translated, it gives CASDSGTSGRSGELFF.

This clone was seen a single time. The V call is TRBV5-1, the J call TRBJ2-3; 9 bases map to TRBD1. Germline lookup yields CDR1 SGHRS and CDR2 YFSETQ. The junction had 8 bases not matched to a gene; V was cut back by 3 bases and J by 3 bases. The CDR3 is 16 residues long. The CDR3 bases are TGCGCCAGCAGCTCGTGGGGACAGGGAGCGACAGATACGCAGTATTTT. Its protein product is CASSSWGQGATDTQYF. Using reference TRBV5-1 and TRBJ2-3 for the parts outside the CDR3, the full variable domain is KAGVTQTPRYLIKTRGQQVTLSCSPISGHRSVSWYQQTPGQGLQFLFEYFSETQRNKGNFPGRFSGRQFSNSRSEMNVSTLELGDSALYLCASSSWGQGATDTQYFGPGTRLTVL.

This clone was observed a handful of times. The genes are TRBV6-6 and TRBJ1-2; 9 nucleotides agree with TRBD1. The CDR3 length is 16 residues. Trimming removed 2 bases from V and 4 bases from J; junction bases left unmatched: 8. Per germline, CDR1 MNHNY and CDR2 SVGAGI (reference sequence). CDR3 nucleotides: TGTGCCAGCAGTTACCCCCACTCGGGACAGGGCTATGGCTACACCTTC. It yields the protein CASSYPHSGQGYGYTF.